This T cell receptor (beta chain) was identified in a study of OX40 agonist ivuxolimab in advanced cancers. Study in general: A diagnosis of hepatocellular carcinoma, melanoma, renal cell or head and neck cancer was present in dose-escalation patients. General study results and limits: Expanded clones belonging to CD8+ T cells outnumbered, on average, those of CD4+.

In regard to this clone: Its antigen remains unknown.

The CDR3 length is 14 residues. V was cut by 2 bases and J by 6 bases, with 8 bases left in between. Germline lookup yields CDR1 MNHNY and CDR2 SVGAGI (reference sequence). Sequencing was performed with immunoSEQ multiplex PCR; in TCRdb, only in-frame clones are kept and a portion is missing. The table shows around 150,000 clones, with around 94% occurring only once. This specimen was CD4+ or CD8+ T cells sorted from blood, taken in a trial of the OX40 agonist ivuxolimab. The receptor was isolated from an adult with an advanced solid tumor such as melanoma, head and neck, liver or kidney cancer. The rearrangement links TRBV6-6 to TRBJ1-6; maybe TRBD1 (6 bases). This CDR3 reads CASSYGDTNSPLHF. CDR3 sequence (DNA): TGTGCCAGCAGTTACGGGGACACTAATTCACCCCTCCACTTT.